The clone carrying this T cell receptor (beta chain) was picked up one time. Original analysis: Reference gene primers were amplified, and this amplification served to estimate nucleated cell counts. Using immunoSEQ multiplex PCR, the repertoire was profiled, and TCRdb retains in-frame clones only, with some absent. V, J and clone size reflect that table, while D and trimming were determined from the DNA. The sample includes 300,000 to 400,000 clones, roughly 86% of them seen just once. Per germline, CDR1 MGHRA and CDR2 YSYEKL. This CDR3 region has 15 residues. Deletions cut 0 bases from V and 8 bases from J, with 14 bases between. The sample belongs to a study of blood T cell repertoires in COVID-19. Study overall: Donors in the United States, Italy and Spain gave samples during acute or convalescent COVID-19.

This chain joins TRBV4-1 and TRBJ2-1, with D possibly TRBD1 on 6 matching bases. The sequenced sample was peripheral blood. The source of this sequence is a woman in her 70s with COVID-19, enrolled during active disease. CDR3 nucleotides: TGCGCCAGCAGCCAAGATCCTACAGGGATCGATGAGCAGTTCTTC. The encoded protein is CASSQDPTGIDEQFF.